Following are 23 T cell receptor beta chains from one sample sequenced in a study of cytomegalovirus exposure and HLA in healthy donors. Clones were read by immunoSEQ multiplex PCR, and TCRdb kept only the in-frame ones, dropping some. Of some 170,000 clones in the sample, 86% were seen once. Sequencing was carried out using PBMCs. All receptors come from a man between 18 and 29 years old in good health and CMV-seropositive.

This rearrangement joins TRBV2 to TRBJ2-2; perhaps TRBD1 as D (6 bases). This CDR3 has 18 amino acids. CDR1 and CDR2 (germline): SNHLY, FYNNEI. V shed 6 bases and J shed 4 bases, with 24 bases lying between them. The CDR3 loop is CASRNLGRGKKGTGELFF. In DNA, the CDR3 is TGTGCCAGCAGGAACCTCGGCAGGGGCAAGAAGGGCACCGGGGAGCTGTTTTTT.

This clone was detected a few times. The chain couples TRBV2 to TRBJ2-7; 7 nucleotides line up with TRBD2. The CDR3 extends over 16 amino acids. Trimming at V came to 6 bases and at J to 1 base, leaving 12 bases not matched to a gene. The germline gives CDR1 SNHLY, CDR2 FYNNEI. The CDR3 sequence: CASRPSGGGVSYEQYF. The CDR3 DNA reads TGTGCCAGCAGACCTTCGGGCGGGGGAGTATCCTACGAGCAGTACTTC.

This sequence joins TRBV29-1 and TRBJ1-1; no definite D call. Deletions cut 6 bases from V and 0 bases from J, with 5 bases between. The V gene's germline CDR1 is SQVTM and CDR2 ANQGSEA. This CDR3 spans 11 amino acids. CDR3 in amino acids: CSVPVNTEAFF. As DNA, the CDR3 is TGCAGCGTCCCGGTGAACACTGAAGCTTTCTTT.

The chain uses TRBV18 and TRBJ2-5, with a tentative D call TRBD1 (6 bases). Germline V gene sequence: CDR1 KGHSH, CDR2 LQKENI. This CDR3 is 13 amino acids long. The V gene lost 5 bases and the J gene lost 5 bases, with 12 bases spanning the gap. The CDR3 nucleotides are TGTGCCAGCTCAAAACAGGGCGGGGAGACCCAGTACTTC. Its protein is CASSKQGGETQYF.

V usage is TRBV11-1 and J usage is TRBJ2-7; TRBD1 might be the D (7 bases). Germline CDR1 SGHAT, CDR2 FQDESV (reference sequence). The CDR3 spans 16 residues. Trimming removed 5 bases at V and 0 bases at J, with 17 bases between. The CDR3 sequence is CASSLHPGGSSYEQYF. CDR3 DNA: TGTGCCAGCAGCCTACATCCAGGGGGGAGCTCCTACGAGCAGTACTTC.

The chain joins TRBV5-5 to TRBJ2-7, with 7 bases that match TRBD1. J lost 2 bases, V lost 4 bases, and 6 bases had no gene match. This CDR3 is built from 14 residues. Germline V gene sequence: CDR1 SGHKS, CDR2 YYEKEE (reference sequence). This CDR3 reads CASSTGTVTYEQYF. In nucleotides, the CDR3 is TGTGCCAGCAGCACCGGGACAGTTACCTACGAGCAGTACTTC. The variable domain in full, completed from reference TRBV5-5 and TRBJ2-7, reads DAGVTQSPTHLIKTRGQQVTLRCSPISGHKSVSWYQQVLGQGPQFIFQYYEKEERGRGNFPDRFSARQFPNYSSELNVNALLLGDSALYLCASSTGTVTYEQYFGPGTRLTVT.

This sequence joins TRBV5-8 and TRBJ1-2; 9 nucleotides match TRBD1. The CDR3 consists of 14 residues. Looked up from germline, CDR1 is SGHTS and CDR2 is YDEGEE. V dropped 4 bases and J dropped 4; count of bases not matched to a gene: 5. The CDR3 spells CASSRDREAYGYTF. The CDR3 DNA is TGTGCCAGCAGCCGGGACAGGGAAGCCTATGGCTACACCTTC.

The gene calls are TRBV29-1 and TRBJ1-1; perhaps TRBD1 as D (6 bases). With 5 bases removed from V and 4 bases from J, the gap between germline ends came to 11 bases. This CDR3 region has 12 residues. From germline, CDR1 is SQVTM and CDR2 ANQGSEA. The CDR3 DNA reads TGCAGCGTTCCCCAGGGGAGCACTGAAGCTTTCTTT. Amino acids: CSVPQGSTEAFF.

The chain combines TRBV28 with TRBJ1-2; perhaps TRBD1 as D (5 bases). From germline, CDR1 is MDHEN and CDR2 SYDVKM. CDR3 length: 12 amino acids. CDR3: CAIAQAWGGYTF. CDR3 DNA: TGTGCTATCGCACAGGCCTGGGGTGGCTACACCTTC.

The rearrangement joins TRBV20-1 to TRBJ2-3; possible D gene TRBD2, 6 bases. CDR1 and CDR2 from the germline V gene are DFQATT and SNEGSKA (reference sequence). Trimming took off 4 bases at V and 12 bases at J, with 11 bases between the two ends. The CDR3 covers 10 residues. CDR3 DNA sequence: TGCAGTGCTACCCGGGACTCACAGTATTTT. Encoded protein: CSATRDSQYF.

The chain combines TRBV5-4 with TRBJ2-5; D is possibly TRBD2 (6 bases). Germline values: CDR1 SGHNT, CDR2 YYREEE (reference sequence). The CDR3 consists of 16 residues. V was pared by 4 bases and J by 7 bases, with 23 bases between. The CDR3 bases are TGTGCCAGCAGCCCCATGGGTGGCGGGATTCAGGGGACCCAGTACTTC. Its translation: CASSPMGGGIQGTQYF.

As DNA, the CDR3 is TGTGCCAGCAGCCCCGTCGGACAGGGCCGCTCCTACGAGCAGTACTTC. It specifies CASSPVGQGRSYEQYF. V gene TRBV5-6 combines with J gene TRBJ2-7; TRBD1 agrees at 8 bases. With 4 bases clipped from V and 0 bases from J, the junction kept 9 bases outside the gene matches. Germline V gives CDR1 SGHDT, CDR2 YYEEEE. This CDR3 has 16 residues. Full variable domain (outside the CDR3, taken from reference TRBV5-6 and TRBJ2-7): DAGVTQSPTHLIKTRGQQVTLRCSPKSGHDTVSWYQQALGQGPQFIFQYYEEEERQRGNFPDRFSGHQFPNYSSELNVNALLLGDSALYLCASSPVGQGRSYEQYFGPGTRLTVT.

The chain uses TRBV27 and TRBJ2-1, with 10 bases fitting TRBD2. The germline CDR1 and CDR2 sequences are MNHEY and SMNVEV (reference sequence). V lost 1 base, J lost 3 bases, and 9 bases stayed unmatched. This CDR3 is 18 amino acids long. For the CDR3, the DNA is TGTGCCAGCAGTTTATGGATCAAGCGGGAGGGGGTCTACAATGAGCAGTTCTTC. Residues: CASSLWIKREGVYNEQFF.

The chain employs TRBV11-2 and TRBJ2-5, with 13 bases identical to TRBD2. The CDR3 contains 17 residues. The V segment lost 1 base and the J segment 7 bases; nucleotides outside the gene matches: 9. Germline-derived CDR1 and CDR2 are SGHAT and FQNNGV. The CDR3 protein is CASSLGTSGGHRGTQYF. Written as DNA, the CDR3 is TGTGCCAGCAGCTTAGGGACTAGCGGGGGCCATAGAGGGACCCAGTACTTC.

In the case of this clone: Other DNA sequences in this specimen translate into the identical CDR3. The V gene is TRBV9, the J gene TRBJ2-7; TRBD2 is a possible D gene (6 bases). The CDR3 is 14 residues long. Germline V gene lookup returns CDR1 SGDLS and CDR2 YYNGEE. The germline V and J ends were trimmed by 0 bases and 2 bases, with 9 bases remaining between them. The CDR3 sequence: CASSVGVAAYEQYF. The DNA of the CDR3 is TGTGCCAGCAGCGTAGGGGTAGCGGCCTACGAGCAGTACTTC.

The chain is built from TRBV11-1 and TRBJ2-4; TRBD1 matches at 10 bases. With 5 bases clipped from V and 0 bases from J, the junction kept 10 bases outside the gene matches. The germline V gene encodes CDR1 SGHAT and CDR2 FQDESV (reference sequence). The CDR3 runs to 18 residues. The CDR3 here is CASSPRDRGSLAKNIQYF. In DNA, the CDR3 is TGTGCCAGCAGCCCCCGGGACAGGGGCTCTTTAGCCAAAAACATTCAGTACTTC.

This chain links TRBV5-1 with TRBJ2-5, with 11 nucleotides matching TRBD2. Per the germline V gene, CDR1 is SGHRS and CDR2 is YFSETQ. The trim removed 0 bases at V and 3 bases at J, leaving 4 bases unmatched. The CDR3 runs 16 residues. CDR3 DNA: TGCGCCAGCAGCTTGGCGCTGACTAGCGGGGAAGAGACCCAGTACTTC. Encoded protein: CASSLALTSGEETQYF. The whole variable domain, remainder taken from reference TRBV5-1 and TRBJ2-5, is KAGVTQTPRYLIKTRGQQVTLSCSPISGHRSVSWYQQTPGQGLQFLFEYFSETQRNKGNFPGRFSGRQFSNSRSEMNVSTLELGDSALYLCASSLALTSGEETQYFGPGTRLLVL.

The J gene is TRBJ1-2, the V gene TRBV5-6; a weak D match, TRBD1 (6 bases). The V gene's germline CDR1 is SGHDT and CDR2 YYEEEE. V lost 1 base and J 3 bases, leaving 10 bases between the germline ends. CDR3 length equals 14 residues. The CDR3 loop reads CASSLQGMDYGYTF. The CDR3 DNA reads as TGTGCCAGCAGCTTGCAGGGGATGGACTATGGCTACACCTTC.

The chain uses TRBV19 and TRBJ1-1; possible D gene TRBD1, 5 bases. Between the trimmed V and J ends, which lost 3 bases and 4 bases, there was a span of 15 bases. Germline V gene sequence: CDR1 LNHDA, CDR2 SQIVND (reference sequence). The CDR3 has 15 residues. The chain's CDR3 is CASSILRGGGTEAFF. The DNA of the CDR3 is TGTGCCAGTAGTATTCTAAGGGGCGGTGGCACTGAAGCTTTCTTT.

This clone showed up just a few times. J is TRBJ2-7 and V is TRBV4-2, with 11 bases fitting TRBD1. There are 13 residues in the CDR3. The J segment lost 12 bases and the V segment lost 0 bases, leaving 4 bases of the junction unmatched. Germline V gene sequence: CDR1 LGHNA, CDR2 YNFKEQ. CDR3 sequence (DNA): TGTGCCAGCAGCCAAGATTGGACAGGGGGCTTGTACTTC. Its protein is CASSQDWTGGLYF.

The chain uses TRBV4-2 and TRBJ1-1, with TRBD1 identical over 7 bases. Looked up from germline, CDR1 is LGHNA and CDR2 is YNFKEQ. CDR3 length: 16 amino acids. Trimming cost V 3 bases and J 2 bases; bases outside gene matches: 9. The CDR3 DNA sequence: TGTGCCAGCAGCCACCCCCACGGGACAGCCAACACTGAAGCTTTCTTT. Translation gives CASSHPHGTANTEAFF.

The CDR3 nucleotides are TGTGCCAGCAGCTTAGGGAGCCTCCGCTACGAGCAGTACTTC. This gives the protein CASSLGSLRYEQYF. The chain links TRBV7-2 to TRBJ2-7; D unclear. Germline CDR1 reads SGHTA; CDR2 reads FQGNSA. This CDR3 is built from 14 residues. V was cut by 1 base and J by 3 bases, with 10 bases left in between.

The sample holds a few counts of this clone. This chain links TRBV5-1 with TRBJ1-2; D gene ambiguous. Germline CDR1 reads SGHRS; CDR2 reads YFSETQ. Trimming took off 4 bases at V and 4 bases at J, with 14 bases between the two ends. This CDR3 has 14 residues. The CDR3 protein is CASSKEESGYGYTF. The CDR3 bases are TGCGCCAGCAGCAAGGAAGAGTCGGGCTATGGCTACACCTTC.